Following are 29 T cell receptor beta chains from one sample sequenced in a study of blood T cell repertoires in COVID-19. Sequenced by immunoSEQ multiplex PCR; TCRdb stores in-frame clones only, minus some. The data hold 95,000 to 150,000 clones, with about nine tenths observed a single time. Input material: peripheral blood. These receptors all stem from a middle-aged man with acute or convalescent COVID-19.

This clone was found a few times. The chain recombines TRBV7-6 with TRBJ2-2, with D tentatively TRBD2 (6 bases). Germline CDR1 is SGHVS and CDR2 is FNYEAQ. V lost 5 bases and J lost 5, with 21 bases in between. The CDR3 is 17 amino acids. The CDR3 region is CASSPQSGGVTTGELFF. CDR3 nucleotide sequence: TGTGCCAGCAGCCCGCAAAGCGGAGGGGTAACGACCGGGGAGCTGTTTTTT.

V is TRBV5-6 and J is TRBJ1-1; TRBD1 agrees at 7 bases. Unmatched junction bases numbered 5, after V lost 5 bases and J lost 1 base. Germline loops: CDR1 SGHDT, CDR2 YYEEEE. The CDR3 runs 14 residues. DNA for the CDR3: TGTGCCAGCAGAGTCAGGGGGGCGAACACTGAAGCTTTCTTT. It encodes CASRVRGANTEAFF.

The V call is TRBV9, the J call TRBJ1-2, with 8 bases aligning to TRBD1. This CDR3 has 13 amino acids. The trim removed 4 bases at V and 4 bases at J, leaving 3 bases unmatched. Germline CDR1 reads SGDLS; CDR2 reads YYNGEE. In DNA, the CDR3 is TGTGCCAGCAGCTTGACAGGGGTCTATGGCTACACCTTC. This gives the protein CASSLTGVYGYTF.

V is TRBV28 and J is TRBJ2-3; D is possibly TRBD1 (5 bases). Germline V lookup: CDR1 MDHEN, CDR2 SYDVKM. The CDR3 consists of 16 residues. The ends were cut back, 3 bases at V and 2 bases at J, with 15 bases in the middle. The CDR3 here is CASSFRGLGPTDTQYF. In DNA form, the CDR3 reads TGTGCCAGCAGTTTCCGTGGATTGGGGCCCACAGATACGCAGTATTTT.

The V gene is TRBV3-1 (or the pseudogene TRBV3-2), the J gene TRBJ2-1, with 8 bases lining up with TRBD2. This CDR3 has 14 residues. Germline CDR1 and CDR2: LGHDT and YNNKEL (reference sequence). V dropped 2 bases and J dropped 6; count of bases not matched to a gene: 3. CDR3 residues: CASSQPGLVNEQFF. The CDR3 DNA reads TGTGCCAGCAGCCAACCGGGACTAGTCAATGAGCAGTTCTTC.

The chain uses TRBV19 and TRBJ2-3, with D hard to call. V was trimmed by 3 bases and J by 0 bases, leaving 10 bases between them. This CDR3 spans 15 amino acids. CDR1 and CDR2 from the germline V gene are LNHDA and SQIVND (reference sequence). CDR3 region: CASSIGQASTDTQYF. CDR3 DNA: TGTGCCAGTAGTATCGGCCAGGCTAGCACAGATACGCAGTATTTT.

The genes are TRBV18 and TRBJ2-7; TRBD2 might be the D (5 bases). The CDR3 length is 13 residues. V shed 2 bases and J shed 7 bases, with 12 bases lying between them. Per germline, CDR1 KGHSH and CDR2 LQKENI. This chain's CDR3 is CASSPERVGEQYF. The CDR3 DNA reads TGTGCCAGCTCACCAGAGAGGGTGGGTGAGCAGTACTTC.

The chain employs TRBV30 and TRBJ1-3; D is unresolved. Trimming took off 0 bases at V and 2 bases at J, with 11 bases between the two ends. CDR1 and CDR2 from the germline V gene are GTSNPN and SVGIG (reference sequence). This CDR3 region has 15 residues. Written as DNA, the CDR3 is TGTGCCTGGAGTGTACCGGAGGGTCCTGGAAACACCATATATTTT. It specifies CAWSVPEGPGNTIYF.

The chain is built from TRBV12-3 or TRBV12-4 and TRBJ1-5; D gene uncertain. V lost 1 base, J lost 7 bases, and 5 bases lay in between. This CDR3 is 12 amino acids long. The CDR3 bases are TGTGCCAGCAGTTTAGTAGTACAGCCCCAGCATTTT. This codes for CASSLVVQPQHF.

The rearrangement links TRBV9 to TRBJ2-3, with TRBD2 as a possible D gene (5 bases). The germline gives CDR1 SGDLS, CDR2 YYNGEE. The CDR3 runs to 15 residues. V dropped 0 bases and J dropped 1 base, with 9 bases sitting between them. CDR3 amino acids: CASSVGVSGTDTQYF. In DNA, the CDR3 is TGTGCCAGCAGCGTAGGGGTTAGCGGCACAGATACGCAGTATTTT.

The CDR3 coding sequence is TGTGCCAGCAGCGTAGACGGGGAAAGAGATACGCAGTATTTT. This gives the protein CASSVDGERDTQYF. V and J are TRBV9 and TRBJ2-3; possible D gene TRBD2, 5 bases. CDR1 is SGDLS, CDR2 YYNGEE, per germline. Trimming took off 0 bases at V and 5 bases at J, with 10 bases between the two ends. The CDR3 has 14 residues.

V usage is TRBV6-1 and J usage is TRBJ1-5, with D perhaps TRBD1 (6 bases). Trimming took 2 bases from V and 6 from J, leaving 11 bases between them. This CDR3 has 14 residues. Germline V gene data show CDR1 as MNHNS and CDR2 as SASEGT. This chain's CDR3 is CASSEQGFAQPQHF. In DNA, the CDR3 is TGTGCCAGCAGTGAACAGGGGTTCGCTCAGCCCCAGCATTTT.

This clone was found once. The chain carries TRBV18 and TRBJ2-1; 14 nucleotides agree with TRBD2. After removal of 3 bases from V and 15 bases from J, the junction contained 10 bases not matched to a gene. This CDR3 spans 15 amino acids. Germline CDR1 and CDR2: KGHSH and LQKENI. CDR3 DNA sequence: TGTGCCAGCTCACCCATGACTAGCGGGGGGGCACATCTGTTCTTC. This codes for CASSPMTSGGAHLFF. Combining the CDR3 with reference TRBV18 and TRBJ2-1 gives the whole variable domain NAGVMQNPRHLVRRRGQEARLRCSPMKGHSHVYWYRQLPEEGLKFMVYLQKENIIDESGMPKERFSAEFPKEGPSILRIQQVVRGDSAAYFCASSPMTSGGAHLFFGPGTRLTVL.

Only a few counts were recorded for this clone. The rearrangement uses TRBV5-6 and TRBJ2-7; 9 positions match TRBD1. The CDR3 is made up of 13 amino acids. J was trimmed by 3 bases and V by 4 bases; bases with no gene match: 2. Germline CDR1 is SGHDT and CDR2 is YYEEEE. The CDR3 sequence is CASSQTGGYEQYF. The DNA for the CDR3 is TGTGCCAGCAGCCAGACAGGGGGCTACGAGCAGTACTTC.

This clone was recorded only once. The sample has other DNA sequences that encode this CDR3 too. The genes are TRBV11-3 and TRBJ2-2, with D unclear. CDR3 length equals 14 residues. V lost 2 bases and J lost 8, with 12 bases in between. Germline CDR1 reads SGHNT; CDR2 reads YENEEA. CDR3 coding DNA: TGTGCCAGCAGCTTATCTAGTGGGTCTGGGGAGCTGTTTTTT. It is translated as CASSLSSGSGELFF. Together with reference TRBV11-3 and TRBJ2-2, the CDR3 gives the full variable domain: EAGVVQSPRYKIIEKKQPVAFWCNPISGHNTLYWYLQNLGQGPELLIRYENEEAVDDSQLPKDRFSAERLKGVDSTLKIQPAELGDSAVYLCASSLSSGSGELFFGEGSRLTVL.

The J gene is TRBJ2-2, the V gene TRBV5-4, with 9 bases that match TRBD2. The V gene end was trimmed by 3 bases and the J gene end by 1 base; junction bases not matched to a gene: 4. CDR1 SGHNT and CDR2 YYREEE come from the germline V gene (reference sequence). The CDR3 runs to 16 residues. In nucleotides, the CDR3 is TGTGCCAGCAGCTCTCGGCGGGAGGGGAACACCGGGGAGCTGTTTTTT. Translating gives CASSSRREGNTGELFF.

The J gene is TRBJ1-1, the V gene TRBV6-6; 7 bases align to TRBD1. Germline values: CDR1 MNHNY, CDR2 SVGAGI (reference sequence). The CDR3 is made up of 15 amino acids. Trimming took 9 bases from V and 0 from J; bases not matched to a gene: 10. This CDR3 reads CASADRAFMNTEAFF. The CDR3 coding sequence is TGTGCCAGTGCTGACAGGGCTTTTATGAACACTGAAGCTTTCTTT.

V usage is TRBV3-1 (or the pseudogene TRBV3-2) and J usage is TRBJ1-3, with D possibly matching TRBD1 (5 bases). Per the germline V gene, CDR1 is LGHDT and CDR2 is YNNKEL (reference sequence). The V gene lost 4 bases and the J gene lost 2 bases, with 12 bases spanning the gap. The CDR3 covers 15 residues. The CDR3 region has the DNA TGTGCCAGCAGCCCACCGACAGAACCTGGAAACACCATATATTTT. This sequence encodes CASSPPTEPGNTIYF.

V gene TRBV6-5 combines with J gene TRBJ2-3; D is possibly TRBD1 (5 bases). CDR3 length: 15 residues. Germline loops: CDR1 MNHEY, CDR2 SVGAGI. The V and J ends lost 6 bases and 2 bases respectively, with 15 bases between them. CDR3 sequence (DNA): TGTGCCAGCAGGTCACAGGAGATGTACACAGATACGCAGTATTTT. Translating gives CASRSQEMYTDTQYF.

The chain couples TRBV30 to TRBJ1-1; no firm D call. The CDR3 has 13 amino acids. Per the germline V gene, CDR1 is GTSNPN and CDR2 is SVGIG (reference sequence). V lost 3 bases to trimming and J lost 0 bases, with 8 bases between them. This CDR3 is CAWSRDMNTEAFF. The CDR3 bases are TGTGCCTGGAGCCGTGACATGAACACTGAAGCTTTCTTT.

This chain connects TRBV6-6 to TRBJ1-5; maybe TRBD1 (5 bases). Germline CDR1 reads MNHNY; CDR2 reads SVGAGI (reference sequence). This CDR3 has 15 residues. V was pared by 0 bases and J by 3 bases, with 9 bases between. The DNA of the CDR3 is TGTGCCAGCAGTTACTCGACAGAATACAATCAGCCCCAGCATTTT. Residues: CASSYSTEYNQPQHF.

The chain links TRBV5-6 to TRBJ2-3, with TRBD1 matching over 7 bases. The CDR3 is 16 amino acids. The germline gives CDR1 SGHDT, CDR2 YYEEEE. Trimming removed 7 bases from V and 6 bases from J; junction bases left unmatched: 17. Written as DNA, the CDR3 is TGTGCCAGCTATAGTTCTATAGGGGGCCAGGGGGATACGCAGTATTTT. It specifies CASYSSIGGQGDTQYF.

Written as DNA, the CDR3 is TGCGCCAGCAGCTTGGCTGGACAGGGTGGGGAGACCCAGTACTTC. This translates into CASSLAGQGGETQYF. The J gene is TRBJ2-5, the V gene TRBV5-1; 8 bases map to TRBD1. The V gene's germline CDR1 is SGHRS and CDR2 YFSETQ. J gave up 5 bases and V 0 bases, and 6 bases lay outside the gene matches. CDR3 length: 15 residues.

The rearrangement joins TRBV4-3 to TRBJ1-2; D is perhaps TRBD1 (6 bases). V lost 0 bases and J 4 bases, leaving 27 bases between the germline ends. There are 20 residues in the CDR3. Looked up from germline, CDR1 is LGHNA and CDR2 is YSLEER. The CDR3 protein is CASSQDLVSPAGDIPYGYTF. The CDR3 DNA reads as TGCGCCAGCAGCCAAGATCTTGTTAGCCCAGCAGGGGACATACCCTATGGCTACACCTTC.

This chain connects TRBV6-5 to TRBJ1-1; D call uncertain. Trimming removed 6 bases at V and 1 base at J, with 9 bases between. CDR1 is MNHEY and CDR2 is SVGAGI in the germline V gene. This CDR3 contains 13 residues. CDR3 region: CASSPPGNTEAFF. In DNA form, the CDR3 reads TGTGCCAGCAGCCCCCCAGGGAACACTGAAGCTTTCTTT.

V gene TRBV29-1 combines with J gene TRBJ2-5; 11 bases match TRBD2. From germline, CDR1 is SQVTM and CDR2 ANQGSEA. The CDR3 has 13 residues. The trim removed 6 bases at V and 1 base at J, leaving 1 base unmatched. The CDR3 DNA is TGCAGCGTAGGGACTAGCGGCCAAGAGACCCAGTACTTC. Encoded protein: CSVGTSGQETQYF.

The J gene is TRBJ2-3, the V gene TRBV5-1, with TRBD1 identical over 9 bases. The germline V gene has CDR1 SGHRS and CDR2 YFSETQ. The J segment lost 4 bases and the V segment lost 1 base, leaving 16 bases of the junction unmatched. This CDR3 has 19 residues. The CDR3 sequence: CASSLRISLDRGSPDTQYF. The CDR3 region has the DNA TGCGCCAGCAGCTTGCGGATCTCTTTGGACAGGGGTTCCCCAGATACGCAGTATTTT.

This chain connects TRBV19 to TRBJ1-2, with 7 positions matching TRBD1. Germline V CDR1 and CDR2: LNHDA, SQIVND (reference sequence). Trimming at V came to 8 bases and at J to 4 bases, leaving 10 bases not matched to a gene. The CDR3 loop spans 14 amino acids. CDR3 protein: CASRMQGVPYGYTF. The CDR3 DNA follows: TGTGCCAGTCGAATGCAGGGGGTACCCTATGGCTACACCTTC.

V gene TRBV6-5 combines with J gene TRBJ1-1; D is unclear. This CDR3 spans 14 amino acids. Germline V lookup: CDR1 MNHEY, CDR2 SVGAGI. With 6 bases removed from V and 1 base from J, the gap between germline ends came to 12 bases. The CDR3 reads CASSHAIGNTEAFF. The CDR3 nucleotides are TGTGCCAGCAGCCACGCCATCGGGAACACTGAAGCTTTCTTT.